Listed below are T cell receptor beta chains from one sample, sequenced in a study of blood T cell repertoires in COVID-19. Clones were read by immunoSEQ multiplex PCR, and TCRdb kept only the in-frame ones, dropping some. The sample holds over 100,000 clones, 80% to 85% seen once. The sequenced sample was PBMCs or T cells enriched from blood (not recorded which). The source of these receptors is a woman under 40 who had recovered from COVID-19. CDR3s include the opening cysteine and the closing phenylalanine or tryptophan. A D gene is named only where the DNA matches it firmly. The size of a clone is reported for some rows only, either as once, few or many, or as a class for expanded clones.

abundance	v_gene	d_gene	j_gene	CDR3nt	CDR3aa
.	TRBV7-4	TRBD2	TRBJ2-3	TGTGCCAGCAGCCGCACCGACTCTACAGCGGGAGGGAGCACAGATACGCAGTATTTT	CASSRTDSTAGGSTDTQYF
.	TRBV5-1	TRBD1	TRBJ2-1	TGCGCCAGCAGGGAGAGGGACAGGAGCCCCAATGAGCAGTTCTTC	CASRERDRSPNEQFF
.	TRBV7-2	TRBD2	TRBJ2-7	TGTGCCAGCAGGCGGGGGGGAGCGGGAAGGAACGAGCAGTACTTC	CASRRGGAGRNEQYF
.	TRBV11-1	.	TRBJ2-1	TGTGCCAGCAGCCAAAGAACTAGCAATGAGCAGTTCTTC	CASSQRTSNEQFF
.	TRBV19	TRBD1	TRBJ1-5	TGTGCCAGTAGTATCAACAGGGGTAATCAGCCCCAGCATTTT	CASSINRGNQPQHF
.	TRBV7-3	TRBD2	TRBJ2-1	TGTGCCAGCAGCTTAACGCTAGCGGGGTTCTCCTACAATGAGCAGTTCTTC	CASSLTLAGFSYNEQFF
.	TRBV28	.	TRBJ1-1	TGTGCCAGCATGTCGAGGGCCACTGAAGCTTTCTTT	CASMSRATEAFF
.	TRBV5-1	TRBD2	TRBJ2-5	TGCGCCAGCAGCTTGGTTGGGACTAGCGCCCAAGAGACCCAGTACTTC	CASSLVGTSAQETQYF
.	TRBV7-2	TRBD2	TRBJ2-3	TGTGCCAGCAGCTCTAGCGGGAGGGCCACAGATACGCAGTATTTT	CASSSSGRATDTQYF
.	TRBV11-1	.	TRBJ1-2	TGTGCCAGCAGCCATCAGGGTACCTATGGCTACACCTTC	CASSHQGTYGYTF
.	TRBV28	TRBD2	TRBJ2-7	TGTGCCAGCGTAGCGGGTTCTTTGAAATACGAGCAGTACTTC	CASVAGSLKYEQYF
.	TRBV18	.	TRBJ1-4	TGTGCCAGCTCACCGCTGTCAGGCTTCAATGAAAAACTGTTTTTT	CASSPLSGFNEKLFF
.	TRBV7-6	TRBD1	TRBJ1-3	TGTGCCAGCAGCTTTGGACAGGGTTCTGGAAACACCATATATTTT	CASSFGQGSGNTIYF
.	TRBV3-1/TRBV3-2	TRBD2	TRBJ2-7	TGTGCCAGCAGCCAAGATCTCCTAGCGGGGAACTCCTACGAGCAGTACTTC	CASSQDLLAGNSYEQYF
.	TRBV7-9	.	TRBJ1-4	TGTGCCAGCAGCTTGTTAGGGGCAACTAATGAAAAACTGTTTTTT	CASSLLGATNEKLFF
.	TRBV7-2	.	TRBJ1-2	TGTGCCAGCAGCTTAGGGCGGAGGAATGGCTACACCTTC	CASSLGRRNGYTF
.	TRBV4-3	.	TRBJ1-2	TGCGCCAGCAGCCAAACAAACTTCGACGGACTTCTGGACGTATATGGCTACACCTTC	CASSQTNFDGLLDVYGYTF
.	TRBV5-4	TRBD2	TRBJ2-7	TGTGCCAGCAGCTCGCTACGGACTAGCGGGAGGCGGCAGTACTTC	CASSSLRTSGRRQYF
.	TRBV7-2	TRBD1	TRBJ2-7	TGTGCCAGCAGCCAAGTCGGGACAGGGTCCTACGAGCAGTACTTC	CASSQVGTGSYEQYF
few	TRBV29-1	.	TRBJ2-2	TGCAGCGTTCGTGGTCGGGAAAGTGACACCGGGGAGCTGTTTTTT	CSVRGRESDTGELFF
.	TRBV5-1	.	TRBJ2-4	TGCGCCAGCAGCTTGGAAGTTGGTGGAGCTGGGATTCAGTACTTC	CASSLEVGGAGIQYF
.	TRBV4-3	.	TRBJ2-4	TGCGCCAGCAGCCAAGATCGGAACTACAAAAACATTCAGTACTTC	CASSQDRNYKNIQYF
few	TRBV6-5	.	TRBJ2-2	TGTGCCAGCAGTTACGGGGGGTCCACCGGGGAGCTGTTTTTT	CASSYGGSTGELFF
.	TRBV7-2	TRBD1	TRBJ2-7	TGTGCCAGCAGCTCAGACAGGGGGCGTCGGTACGAGCAGTACTTC	CASSSDRGRRYEQYF
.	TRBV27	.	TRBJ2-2	TGTGCCAGCAGTCCCACAGGGAACACCGGGGAGCTGTTTTTT	CASSPTGNTGELFF
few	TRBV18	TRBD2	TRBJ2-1	TGTGCCAGCTCACCACGGGCGGGAGAAGGGAATGAGCAGTTCTTC	CASSPRAGEGNEQFF
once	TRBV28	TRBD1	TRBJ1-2	TGTGCCAGCAGTTTAGACAGGGGGCTCTATGGCTACACCTTC	CASSLDRGLYGYTF
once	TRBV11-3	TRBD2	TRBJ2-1	TGTGCCAGCAGCGGGCCGCCGGGACTAGTTGGGGAAGCCTCCTACAATGAGCAGTTCTTC	CASSGPPGLVGEASYNEQFF
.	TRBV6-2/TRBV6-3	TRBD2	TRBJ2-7	TGTGCCAGCAGTCTTCTAGCGGGAGGGCCGGGGGAGCAGTACTTC	CASSLLAGGPGEQYF
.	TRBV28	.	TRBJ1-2	TGTGCCAGCAGTTGGGCCGCAAACTATGGCTACACCTTC	CASSWAANYGYTF
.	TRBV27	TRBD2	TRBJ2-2	TGTGCCAGCAGTTTACAGCGGGGGGGCCCCGGGGAGCTGTTTTTT	CASSLQRGGPGELFF
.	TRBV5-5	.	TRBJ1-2	TGTGCCAGCAGCTTGGGGACACTTAACTATGGCTACACCTTC	CASSLGTLNYGYTF
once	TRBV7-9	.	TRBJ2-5	TGTGCCAGCAGAAAGGGCCGGGGAAACCAAGAGACCCAGTACTTC	CASRKGRGNQETQYF
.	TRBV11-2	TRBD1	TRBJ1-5	TGTGCCAGCAGCTTAGATGCGGCGACAGGGGGCAAGCAGCCCCAGCATTTT	CASSLDAATGGKQPQHF
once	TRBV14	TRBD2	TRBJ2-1	TGTGCCAGCAGCCTCCAACTGGGACTAGCCCCCGCTGAGCAGTTCTTC	CASSLQLGLAPAEQFF
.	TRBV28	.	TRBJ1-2	TGTGCCAGCAGTTCCTCTGTGGGCTACACCTTC	CASSSSVGYTF
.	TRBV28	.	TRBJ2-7	TGTGCCAGCAGCTATCTGGTGGGGCAGGGAAACTACGAGCAGTACTTC	CASSYLVGQGNYEQYF
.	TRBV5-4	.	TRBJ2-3	TGTGCCAGCAGCTTGGCAGTTACAAGCACAGATACGCAGTATTTT	CASSLAVTSTDTQYF
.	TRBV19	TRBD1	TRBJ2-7	TGTGCCAGTAGTATGAAGGCGGGACAGGGCTACGAGCAGTACTTC	CASSMKAGQGYEQYF
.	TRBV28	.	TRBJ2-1	TGTGCCAGCAGTTTACCGGGGGGCGCCTACAATGAGCAGTTCTTC	CASSLPGGAYNEQFF
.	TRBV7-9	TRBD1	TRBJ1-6	TGTGCCAGCAGCTCTGGGGGACAGGGTAATTCACCCCTCCACTTT	CASSSGGQGNSPLHF
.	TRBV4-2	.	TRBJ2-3	TGTGCCAGCAGCCCAGGTCGTTTAACAGATACGCAGTATTTT	CASSPGRLTDTQYF